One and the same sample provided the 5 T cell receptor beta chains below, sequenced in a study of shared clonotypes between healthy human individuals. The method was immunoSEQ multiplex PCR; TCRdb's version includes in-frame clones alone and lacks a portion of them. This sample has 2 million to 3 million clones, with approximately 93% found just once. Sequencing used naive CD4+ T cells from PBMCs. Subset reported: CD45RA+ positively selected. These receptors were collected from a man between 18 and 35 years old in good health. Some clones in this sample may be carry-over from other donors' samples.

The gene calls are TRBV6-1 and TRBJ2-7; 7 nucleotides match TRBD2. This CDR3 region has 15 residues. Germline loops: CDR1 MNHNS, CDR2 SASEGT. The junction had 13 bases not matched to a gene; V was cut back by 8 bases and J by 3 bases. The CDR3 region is CASGRGSGEGYEQYF. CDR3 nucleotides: TGTGCCAGCGGGCGCGGGAGTGGTGAGGGCTACGAGCAGTACTTC.

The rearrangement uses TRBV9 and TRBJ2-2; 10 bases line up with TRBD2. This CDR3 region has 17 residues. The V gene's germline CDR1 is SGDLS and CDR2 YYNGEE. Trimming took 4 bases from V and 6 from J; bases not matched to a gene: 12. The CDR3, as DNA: TGTGCCAGCAGCTCAAGAGCGAGCGGGAGGGTTCCCGGGGAGCTGTTTTTT. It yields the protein CASSSRASGRVPGELFF. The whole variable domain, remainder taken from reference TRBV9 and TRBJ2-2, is DSGVTQTPKHLITATGQRVTLRCSPRSGDLSVYWYQQSLDQGLQFLIQYYNGEERAKGNILERFSAQQFPDLHSELNLSSLELGDSALYFCASSSRASGRVPGELFFGEGSRLTVL.

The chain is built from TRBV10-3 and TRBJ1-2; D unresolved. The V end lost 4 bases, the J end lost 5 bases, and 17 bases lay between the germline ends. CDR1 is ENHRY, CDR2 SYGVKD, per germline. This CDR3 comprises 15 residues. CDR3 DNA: TGTGCCATCAGTGGACGCGAGGGCGGGAGGTATGGCTACACCTTC. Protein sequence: CAISGREGGRYGYTF.

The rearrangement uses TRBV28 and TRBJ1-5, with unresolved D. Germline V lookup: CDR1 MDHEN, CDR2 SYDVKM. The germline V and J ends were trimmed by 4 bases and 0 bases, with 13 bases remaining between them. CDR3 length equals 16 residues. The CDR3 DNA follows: TGTGCCAGCAGTTCACTACAGTGGTATAGCAATCAGCCCCAGCATTTT. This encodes CASSSLQWYSNQPQHF.

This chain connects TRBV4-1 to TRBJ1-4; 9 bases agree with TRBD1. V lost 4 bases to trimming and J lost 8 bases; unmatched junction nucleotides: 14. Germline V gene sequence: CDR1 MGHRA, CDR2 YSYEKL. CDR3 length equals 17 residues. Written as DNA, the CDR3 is TGCGCCAGCAGCCCCCGTCCCGGGACAGGGCTGGCGGAAAAACTGTTTTTT. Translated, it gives CASSPRPGTGLAEKLFF.